The T cell receptor beta chain under discussion was sequenced for a study of T cell responses to AZD1222 COVID-19 vaccine. Study-wide results and caveats: Clonal diversity was possibly underestimated, and the donors were mostly white British, with more females. Regions left unmutated in variants are reportedly the target of nearly half of spike-specific TCRs.

Germline loops: CDR1 SGHVS, CDR2 FQNEAQ. Between the trimmed V and J ends, which lost 1 base and 11 bases, there was a span of 17 bases. This CDR3 is 14 amino acids long. Clones were sequenced by immunoSEQ multiplex PCR, and TCRdb holds only the in-frame ones, with some missing. The sample has 150,000 to 200,000 clones, approximately 95% seen once. To note about this clone: The antigen remains undetermined.

The chain combines TRBV7-8 with TRBJ1-2, with D unresolved. The sequencing used peripheral blood, collected on day 0 of AZD1222 vaccination. This TCR was sampled from an adult in good health. Written as DNA, the CDR3 is TGTGCCAGCAGCTTAGACAACTCTGCCATGGCTTACACCTTC. Translation gives CASSLDNSAMAYTF.